Listed here are 9 T cell receptor beta chains from one sample, sequenced in a study of cytomegalovirus exposure and HLA in healthy donors. The PCR ran on 60 Vbeta and 13 Jbeta primers. Measured with immunoSEQ multiplex PCR; TCRdb has only the in-frame clones, and not every one. The data show about 200,000 clones, more than 9.5% seen once. The sample comprised PBMCs. These receptor sequences come from a man in his fifties or sixties in good health and CMV-seropositive.

The rearrangement joins TRBV6-6 to TRBJ2-5; D is perhaps TRBD2 (6 bases). From germline, CDR1 is MNHNY and CDR2 SVGAGI (reference sequence). The ends were cut back, 2 bases at V and 4 bases at J, with 14 bases in the middle. The CDR3 runs 15 residues. The CDR3 DNA sequence: TGTGCCAGCAGTTACCTGGGACTCCCTCTAGAGACCCAGTACTTC. Translating gives CASSYLGLPLETQYF.

This clone occurred a few times. The same CDR3 arises from other DNA sequences in this sample as well. The gene calls are TRBV9 and TRBJ2-3; 11 bases are a match to TRBD2. The CDR3 has 15 residues. Germline V lookup: CDR1 SGDLS, CDR2 YYNGEE. V shed 3 bases and J 3 bases; nucleotides not matched to a gene: 3. The CDR3 reads CASSASGGRTDTQYF. Here the CDR3 DNA reads TGTGCCAGCAGCGCTAGCGGGGGGAGAACAGATACGCAGTATTTT.

This clone was picked up a small number of times. The genes are TRBV15 and TRBJ1-2; D is ambiguous. Trimming removed 1 base from V and 6 bases from J, with 6 bases in between. The CDR3 runs 12 residues. CDR1 LNHNV and CDR2 YYDKDF come from the germline V gene (reference sequence). The CDR3 DNA reads as TGTGCCACCAGCAGAGGAGGGAATGGCTACACCTTC. Amino acids: CATSRGGNGYTF.

This clone was detected only once. As DNA, the CDR3 is TGTGCCAGCAGCTTTATGGGACTAGCTGAGACCCAGTACTTC. It encodes CASSFMGLAETQYF. The rearrangement uses TRBV11-2 and TRBJ2-5, with 9 bases aligning to TRBD2. Germline-derived CDR1 and CDR2 are SGHAT and FQNNGV. The CDR3 runs to 14 residues. The J segment lost 5 bases and the V segment lost 3 bases, leaving 4 bases of the junction unmatched.

In its sample, this clone was seen a few times. This rearrangement joins TRBV2 to TRBJ1-1; 8 positions match TRBD1. The J segment lost 5 bases and the V segment lost 7 bases, leaving 9 bases of the junction unmatched. The CDR3 has 14 residues. Germline lookup yields CDR1 SNHLY and CDR2 FYNNEI. The CDR3 here is CASTLDRARTEAFF. The CDR3 DNA follows: TGTGCCAGCACTCTGGACAGGGCCAGGACTGAAGCTTTCTTT. The complete variable domain, with remaining parts taken from reference TRBV2 and TRBJ1-1, reads EPEVTQTPSHQVTQMGQEVILRCVPISNHLYFYWYRQILGQKVEFLVSFYNNEISEKSEIFDDQFSVERPDGSNFTLKIRSTKLEDSAMYFCASTLDRARTEAFFGQGTRLTVV.

This clone showed up just a few times. The rearrangement uses TRBV25-1 and TRBJ1-6; 7 bases are a match to TRBD1. Germline CDR1 is MGHDK and CDR2 is SYGVNS. The ends lost 2 bases at V and 11 bases at J; junction bases unmatched: 12. This CDR3 comprises 16 residues. CDR3 region: CASSEKGPGGLAPLHF. The CDR3 DNA reads TGTGCCAGCAGTGAAAAAGGGCCAGGGGGTTTAGCACCCCTCCACTTT.

This clone was counted only a few times. The V and J genes are TRBV2 and TRBJ2-7, with D possibly TRBD2 on 5 matching bases. The CDR3 consists of 11 residues. Germline CDR1 is SNHLY and CDR2 is FYNNEI. V lost 6 bases, J lost 6 bases, and 9 bases lay in between. CDR3 sequence (DNA): TGTGCCAGCAGCTCAGAGGGCGAGCAGTACGTC. This sequence encodes CASSSEGEQYV.

The chain uses TRBV5-1 and TRBJ1-2; D is unclear. Germline lookup yields CDR1 SGHRS and CDR2 YFSETQ. The CDR3 length is 16 residues. V lost 4 bases and J lost 0, with 16 bases in between. In nucleotides, the CDR3 is TGCGCCAGCAGCCTGGGAGGAGGCCAAGCTAACTATGGCTACACCTTC. Encoded protein: CASSLGGGQANYGYTF.

The chain couples TRBV27 to TRBJ1-4, with 9 bases fitting TRBD1. The germline V gene encodes CDR1 MNHEY and CDR2 SMNVEV (reference sequence). This CDR3 region has 13 residues. With V trimmed by 6 bases and J by 7 bases, 3 bases remained unmatched. For the CDR3, the DNA is TGTGCCAGCAGCTACAGGGGGCCTGAAAAACTGTTTTTT. This codes for CASSYRGPEKLFF.